These 8 T cell receptor beta chains were all obtained from the same sample, sequenced in a study of blood T cell repertoires in COVID-19. The repertoire was sequenced with immunoSEQ multiplex PCR; TCRdb's copy has only in-frame clones and lacks some. Seen here are about 140,000 clones, around 83% observed once, and the top ten hold less than 5%. Source material: peripheral blood. The receptors originated from an elderly woman with acute or convalescent COVID-19.

The V and J genes are TRBV19 and TRBJ2-1; 10 bases match TRBD2. CDR3 length: 15 amino acids. From germline, CDR1 is LNHDA and CDR2 SQIVND (reference sequence). V shed 5 bases, J shed 7 bases, and the junction held 8 bases outside the gene matches. The CDR3 sequence: CASSVTSGIGNEQFF. The CDR3 DNA sequence: TGTGCCAGTAGTGTAACTAGCGGGATAGGTAATGAGCAGTTCTTC.

This chain joins TRBV28 and TRBJ2-7, with D hard to call. The germline CDR1 and CDR2 sequences are MDHEN and SYDVKM. The V and J ends lost 2 bases and 2 bases respectively, with 10 bases between them. This CDR3 region has 14 residues. The CDR3 region has the DNA TGTGCCAGCAGTTTAGCCTACTTACCCTACGAGCAGTACTTC. It is translated as CASSLAYLPYEQYF. The whole variable domain, remainder taken from reference TRBV28 and TRBJ2-7, is DVKVTQSSRYLVKRTGEKVFLECVQDMDHENMFWYRQDPGLGLRLIYFSYDVKMKEKGDIPEGYSVSREKKERFSLILESASTNQTSMYLCASSLAYLPYEQYFGPGTRLTVT.

The genes are TRBV5-1 and TRBJ2-2, with 9 bases matching TRBD1. The ends lost 4 bases at V and 6 bases at J; junction bases unmatched: 4. Germline loops: CDR1 SGHRS, CDR2 YFSETQ. This CDR3 is 14 amino acids long. In DNA, the CDR3 is TGCGCCAGCAGCACCTGGACAGGGGCCGGGGAGCTGTTTTTT. Protein: CASSTWTGAGELFF.

The chain couples TRBV7-9 to TRBJ2-1; D might be TRBD2 (6 bases). The CDR3 has 15 amino acids. V was trimmed by 4 bases and J by 8 bases, leaving 18 bases between them. Per the germline V gene, CDR1 is SEHNR and CDR2 is FQNEAQ (reference sequence). CDR3 nucleotide sequence: TGTGCCAGCAGCTGGGGGAGGATAACTCCGGATGAGCAGTTCTTC. Encoded protein: CASSWGRITPDEQFF. Full variable domain (rest looked up from reference TRBV7-9 and TRBJ2-1): DTGVSQNPRHKITKRGQNVTFRCDPISEHNRLYWYRQTLGQGPEFLTYFQNEAQLEKSRLLSDRFSAERPKGSFSTLEIQRTEQGDSAMYLCASSWGRITPDEQFFGPGTRLTVL.

This chain connects TRBV2 to TRBJ1-3, with no clear D. V lost 5 bases, J lost 7 bases, and 18 bases lay in between. This CDR3 contains 15 residues. Germline V gene sequence: CDR1 SNHLY, CDR2 FYNNEI. The CDR3 DNA reads TGTGCCAGCAGTACATCTACTCACTTGGGCAACACCATATATTTT. This codes for CASSTSTHLGNTIYF. Filled out from reference TRBV2 and TRBJ1-3, the complete variable domain reads EPEVTQTPSHQVTQMGQEVILRCVPISNHLYFYWYRQILGQKVEFLVSFYNNEISEKSEIFDDQFSVERPDGSNFTLKIRSTKLEDSAMYFCASSTSTHLGNTIYFGEGSWLTVV.

The rearrangement uses TRBV28 and TRBJ2-7; possible D gene TRBD2, 6 bases. This CDR3 spans 13 amino acids. Germline V CDR1 and CDR2: MDHEN, SYDVKM. V gave up 6 bases and J gave up 7 bases, with 16 bases separating them. DNA of the CDR3: TGTGCCAGCAGGGAGGGGCTAGATAAAGAGCAGTACTTC. Protein: CASREGLDKEQYF.

The chain links TRBV3-1 (or the pseudogene TRBV3-2) to TRBJ2-1; D is perhaps TRBD1 (5 bases). Trimming stripped 3 bases from V and 4 bases from J, with 19 bases between. CDR3 size: 17 residues. Germline V gives CDR1 LGHDT, CDR2 YNNKEL (reference sequence). The CDR3 DNA is TGTGCCAGCAGCCATTCCAGGGTCCCCCTACGTTACAATGAGCAGTTCTTC. It is translated as CASSHSRVPLRYNEQFF.

The rearrangement uses TRBV3-1 (or the pseudogene TRBV3-2) and TRBJ2-5, with 8 positions matching TRBD2. From germline, CDR1 is LGHDT and CDR2 YNNKEL (reference sequence). With 4 bases clipped from V and 2 bases from J, the junction kept 6 bases outside the gene matches. The CDR3 is 15 residues long. The CDR3 region has the DNA TGTGCCAGCAGCCCTTGGGGACTAGGGCAAGAGACCCAGTACTTC. Amino acid sequence: CASSPWGLGQETQYF.